This passage covers 12 T cell receptor beta chains from one sample sequenced in a study of OX40 agonist ivuxolimab in advanced cancers. The data were produced by immunoSEQ multiplex PCR, yet TCRdb's version contains in-frame clones alone and is incomplete. In the table there are some 22,000 clones, about 80% of which are singletons. Specimen: CD4+ or CD8+ T cells sorted from blood, collected in a trial of the OX40 agonist ivuxolimab. The receptors originated from an adult with an advanced solid tumor such as melanoma, head and neck, liver or kidney cancer.

The chain recombines TRBV28 with TRBJ1-5; D unclear. The germline V gene encodes CDR1 MDHEN and CDR2 SYDVKM. CDR3 length equals 14 residues. V was clipped by 0 bases and J by 4 bases, with 7 bases between them. For the CDR3, the DNA is TGTGCCAGCAGTTTATGGAGGTCAAATCAGCCCCAGCATTTT. Protein sequence: CASSLWRSNQPQHF.

The CDR3 DNA follows: TGTGCCAGCAGCGTCCAAGCGGGAGGGAGAAATGAGCAGTTCTTC. Protein product: CASSVQAGGRNEQFF. This rearrangement joins TRBV9 to TRBJ2-1; 10 bases map to TRBD2. The CDR3 has 15 residues. The V gene end was trimmed by 2 bases and the J gene end by 7 bases; junction bases not matched to a gene: 6. The germline V gene has CDR1 SGDLS and CDR2 YYNGEE.

This sequence joins TRBV7-9 and TRBJ2-7, with a possible D match to TRBD1 (6 bases). V was trimmed by 4 bases and J by 7 bases, leaving 32 bases between them. Germline CDR1 is SEHNR and CDR2 is FQNEAQ (reference sequence). The CDR3 spans 19 residues. In nucleotides, the CDR3 is TGTGCCAGCAGCTCGAAACACACAGGGTACACTGGCCGAGGGGTAGAGCAGTACTTC. It yields the protein CASSSKHTGYTGRGVEQYF. The variable domain in full, completed from reference TRBV7-9 and TRBJ2-7, reads DTGVSQNPRHKITKRGQNVTFRCDPISEHNRLYWYRQTLGQGPEFLTYFQNEAQLEKSRLLSDRFSAERPKGSFSTLEIQRTEQGDSAMYLCASSSKHTGYTGRGVEQYFGPGTRLTVT.

The chain links TRBV30 to TRBJ2-3, with 7 bases aligning to TRBD2. The V segment lost 0 bases and the J segment 4 bases; nucleotides outside the gene matches: 4. This CDR3 has 14 residues. Germline V lookup: CDR1 GTSNPN, CDR2 SVGIG (reference sequence). In nucleotides, the CDR3 is TGTGCCTGGAGTGTAGGGCTAGCGGCAGATACGCAGTATTTT. This translates into CAWSVGLAADTQYF. Based on the CDR3 plus reference TRBV30 and TRBJ2-3, the full variable domain is SQTIHQWPATLVQPVGSPLSLECTVEGTSNPNLYWYRQAAGRGLQLLFYSVGIGQISSEVPQNLSASRPQDRQFILSSKKLLLSDSGFYLCAWSVGLAADTQYFGPGTRLTVL.

The chain uses TRBV10-3 and TRBJ2-1; 13 nucleotides line up with TRBD2. Germline V gene sequence: CDR1 ENHRY, CDR2 SYGVKD. The CDR3 length is 16 residues. The trim removed 3 bases at V and 7 bases at J, leaving 6 bases unmatched. The DNA of the CDR3 is TGTGCCATCAGTGACCGGACTAGCGGGAGCGGTAATGAGCAGTTCTTC. The encoded protein is CAISDRTSGSGNEQFF.

This sequence joins TRBV4-1 and TRBJ2-2; tentative D call: TRBD1 (6 bases). The CDR3 is 15 amino acids. V was cut by 4 bases and J by 2 bases, with 11 bases left in between. CDR1 and CDR2 from the germline V gene are MGHRA and YSYEKL. This CDR3 is CASSLRTDNTGELFF. The DNA for the CDR3 is TGCGCCAGCAGCCTCCGGACAGATAACACCGGGGAGCTGTTTTTT.

This clone was counted a single time. The V call is TRBV5-4, the J call TRBJ2-7; 8 bases match TRBD2. CDR3 length: 13 amino acids. Germline V lookup: CDR1 SGHNT, CDR2 YYREEE (reference sequence). V lost 3 bases, J lost 6 bases, and 5 bases stayed unmatched. CDR3 bases: TGTGCCAGCAGCTCCGGGACTAGATCCGAGCAGTACTTC. This gives the protein CASSSGTRSEQYF.

The chain links TRBV2 to TRBJ1-2; no reliable D call. The CDR3 covers 16 residues. Trimming cost V 2 bases and J 2 bases, with 15 bases left between them. Germline CDR1 and CDR2: SNHLY and FYNNEI. The CDR3 DNA sequence: TGTGCCAGCAGTGAATGGGCGGACCTGCGGAACTATGGCTACACCTTC. Translation gives CASSEWADLRNYGYTF.

This chain links TRBV9 with TRBJ2-3; 14 bases are a match to TRBD2. The ends lost 3 bases at V and 5 bases at J; junction bases unmatched: 2. The CDR3 spans 15 residues. CDR1 and CDR2 (germline): SGDLS, YYNGEE. This CDR3 is CASSAGTSGGDTQYF. CDR3 DNA sequence: TGTGCCAGCAGCGCCGGGACTAGCGGGGGAGATACGCAGTATTTT.

V gene TRBV30 combines with J gene TRBJ1-1, with D possibly TRBD1 on 6 matching bases. The germline V and J ends were trimmed by 3 bases and 1 base, with 15 bases remaining between them. The CDR3 is 15 residues long. CDR1 and CDR2 (germline): GTSNPN, SVGIG (reference sequence). CDR3 in DNA: TGTGCCTGGAGGGCAGGAGCGGGACAGAACACTGAAGCTTTCTTT. This encodes CAWRAGAGQNTEAFF. The whole variable domain, remainder taken from reference TRBV30 and TRBJ1-1, is SQTIHQWPATLVQPVGSPLSLECTVEGTSNPNLYWYRQAAGRGLQLLFYSVGIGQISSEVPQNLSASRPQDRQFILSSKKLLLSDSGFYLCAWRAGAGQNTEAFFGQGTRLTVV.

The genes are TRBV5-4 and TRBJ2-2; D might be TRBD1 or TRBD2, each matching 5 bases. Germline V gene sequence: CDR1 SGHNT, CDR2 YYREEE (reference sequence). V shed 4 bases and J shed 0 bases, with 13 bases lying between them. CDR3 length: 16 residues. The CDR3 here is CASSEAGASNTGELFF. Written as DNA, the CDR3 is TGTGCCAGCAGCGAAGCCGGGGCCTCGAACACCGGGGAGCTGTTTTTT.

Here the CDR3 DNA reads TGTGCCAGTAGTCTAGCGGGAGGCGGGGGTGAGCAGTTCTTC. This translates into CASSLAGGGGEQFF. The V call is TRBV19, the J call TRBJ2-1; 11 bases map to TRBD2. Germline CDR1 is LNHDA and CDR2 is SQIVND (reference sequence). The V segment lost 5 bases and the J segment 9 bases; nucleotides outside the gene matches: 6. The CDR3 runs to 14 residues. The entire variable domain, with the rest obtained from reference TRBV19 and TRBJ2-1, is as follows: DGGITQSPKYLFRKEGQNVTLSCEQNLNHDAMYWYRQDPGQGLRLIYYSQIVNDFQKGDIAEGYSVSREKKESFPLTVTSAQKNPTAFYLCASSLAGGGGEQFFGPGTRLTVL.